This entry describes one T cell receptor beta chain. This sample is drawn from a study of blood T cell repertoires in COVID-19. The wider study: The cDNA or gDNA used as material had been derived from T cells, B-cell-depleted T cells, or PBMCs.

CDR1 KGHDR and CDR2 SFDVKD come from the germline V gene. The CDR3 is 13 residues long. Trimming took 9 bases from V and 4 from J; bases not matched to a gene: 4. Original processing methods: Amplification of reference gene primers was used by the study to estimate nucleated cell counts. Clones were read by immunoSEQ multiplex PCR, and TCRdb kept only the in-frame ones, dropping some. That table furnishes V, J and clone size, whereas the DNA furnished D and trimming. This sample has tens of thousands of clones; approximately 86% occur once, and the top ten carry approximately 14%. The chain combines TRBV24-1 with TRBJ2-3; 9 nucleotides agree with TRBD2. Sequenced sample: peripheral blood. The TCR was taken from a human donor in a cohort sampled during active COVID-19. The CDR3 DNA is TGTGCCACCGGTAGCGGGAGTTCAGATACGCAGTATTTT. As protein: CATGSGSSDTQYF.